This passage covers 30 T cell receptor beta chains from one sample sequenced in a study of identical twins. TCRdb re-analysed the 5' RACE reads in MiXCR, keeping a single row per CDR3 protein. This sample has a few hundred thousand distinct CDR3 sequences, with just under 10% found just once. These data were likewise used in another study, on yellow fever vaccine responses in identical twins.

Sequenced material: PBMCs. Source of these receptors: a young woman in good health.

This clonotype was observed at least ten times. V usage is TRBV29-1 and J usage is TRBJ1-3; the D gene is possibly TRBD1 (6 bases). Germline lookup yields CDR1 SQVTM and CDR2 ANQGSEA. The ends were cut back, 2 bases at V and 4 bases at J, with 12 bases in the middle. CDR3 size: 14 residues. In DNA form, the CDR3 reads TGCAGCGTTGAACTTGGGGGCACAGGAAACACCATATATTTT. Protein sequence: CSVELGGTGNTIYF.

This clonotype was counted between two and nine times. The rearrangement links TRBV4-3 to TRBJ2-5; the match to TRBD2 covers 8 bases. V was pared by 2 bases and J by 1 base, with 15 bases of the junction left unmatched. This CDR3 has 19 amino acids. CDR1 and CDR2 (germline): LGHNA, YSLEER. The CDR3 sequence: CASSQPPAGTRGPQETQYF. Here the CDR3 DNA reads TGCGCCAGCAGCCAACCCCCGGCCGGGACTAGAGGGCCCCAAGAGACCCAGTACTTC.

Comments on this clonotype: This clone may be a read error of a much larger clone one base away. The CDR3 sequence: CTSSKSGLAGANYEQYF. The CDR3, as DNA: TGCACCAGCAGCAAATCCGGACTAGCGGGAGCCAACTACGAGCAGTACTTC. The rearrangement uses TRBV5-1 and TRBJ2-7; 13 nucleotides line up with TRBD2. Per germline, CDR1 SGHRS and CDR2 YFSETQ. The CDR3 spans 17 residues.

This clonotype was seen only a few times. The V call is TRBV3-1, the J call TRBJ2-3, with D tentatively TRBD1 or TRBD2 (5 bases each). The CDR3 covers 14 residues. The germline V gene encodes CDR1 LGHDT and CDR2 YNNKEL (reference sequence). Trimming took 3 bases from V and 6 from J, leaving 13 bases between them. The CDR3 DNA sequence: TGTGCCAGCAGCCAGCCCGTTGAGGGGGATACGCAGTATTTT. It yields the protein CASSQPVEGDTQYF.

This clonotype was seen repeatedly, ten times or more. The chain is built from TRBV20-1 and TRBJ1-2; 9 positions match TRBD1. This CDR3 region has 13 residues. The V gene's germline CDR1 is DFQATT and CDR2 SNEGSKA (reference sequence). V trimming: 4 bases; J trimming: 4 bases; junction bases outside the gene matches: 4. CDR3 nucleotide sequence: TGCAGTGCTATCAAGACAGGGGGCTATGGCTACACCTTC. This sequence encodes CSAIKTGGYGYTF.

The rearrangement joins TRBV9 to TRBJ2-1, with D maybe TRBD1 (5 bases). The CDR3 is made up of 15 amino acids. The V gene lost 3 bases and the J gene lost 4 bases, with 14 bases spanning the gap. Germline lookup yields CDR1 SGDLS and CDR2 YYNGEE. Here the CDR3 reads CASSEGAGPYNEQFF. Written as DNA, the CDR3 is TGTGCCAGCAGCGAAGGGGCAGGGCCGTACAATGAGCAGTTCTTC. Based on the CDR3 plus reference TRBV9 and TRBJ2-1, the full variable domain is DSGVTQTPKHLITATGQRVTLRCSPRSGDLSVYWYQQSLDQGLQFLIQYYNGEERAKGNILERFSAQQFPDLHSELNLSSLELGDSALYFCASSEGAGPYNEQFFGPGTRLTVL.

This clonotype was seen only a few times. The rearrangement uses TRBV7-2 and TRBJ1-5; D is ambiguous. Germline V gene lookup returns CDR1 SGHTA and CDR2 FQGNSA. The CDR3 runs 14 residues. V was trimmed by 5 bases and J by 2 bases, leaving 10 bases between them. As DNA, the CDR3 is TGTGCCAGCAGCGTGGACGGGGGCAATCAGCCCCAGCATTTT. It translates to CASSVDGGNQPQHF.

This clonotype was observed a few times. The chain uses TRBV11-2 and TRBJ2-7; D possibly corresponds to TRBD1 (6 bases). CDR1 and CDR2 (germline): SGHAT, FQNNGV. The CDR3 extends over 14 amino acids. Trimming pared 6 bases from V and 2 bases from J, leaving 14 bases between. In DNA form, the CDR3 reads TGTGCCAGCAGATCCAGACAGGTGACCTACGAGCAGTACTTC. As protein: CASRSRQVTYEQYF.

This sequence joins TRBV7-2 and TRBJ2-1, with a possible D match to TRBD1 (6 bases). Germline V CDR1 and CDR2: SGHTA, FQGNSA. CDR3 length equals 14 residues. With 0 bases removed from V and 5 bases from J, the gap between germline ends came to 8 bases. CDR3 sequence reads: CASSLAQGHNEQFF. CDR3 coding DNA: TGTGCCAGCAGCTTAGCTCAGGGGCACAATGAGCAGTTCTTC. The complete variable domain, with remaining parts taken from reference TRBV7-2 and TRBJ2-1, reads GAGVSQSPSNKVTEKGKDVELRCDPISGHTALYWYRQSLGQGLEFLIYFQGNSAPDKSGLPSDRFSAERTGGSVSTLTIQRTQQEDSAVYLCASSLAQGHNEQFFGPGTRLTVL.

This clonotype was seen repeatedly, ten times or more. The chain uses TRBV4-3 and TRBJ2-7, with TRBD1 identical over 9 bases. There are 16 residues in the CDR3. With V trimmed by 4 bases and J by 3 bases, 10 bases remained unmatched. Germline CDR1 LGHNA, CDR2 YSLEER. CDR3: CASSPSGTGSFYEQYF. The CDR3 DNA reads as TGCGCCAGCAGCCCATCCGGGACAGGGTCCTTCTACGAGCAGTACTTC.

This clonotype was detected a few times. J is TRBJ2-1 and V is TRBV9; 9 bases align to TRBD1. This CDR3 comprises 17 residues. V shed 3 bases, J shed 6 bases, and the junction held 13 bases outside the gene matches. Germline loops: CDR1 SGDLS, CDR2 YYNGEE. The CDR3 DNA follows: TGTGCCAGCAGCGCGAGGGGACAGGGAAACACCCCCAATGAGCAGTTCTTC. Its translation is CASSARGQGNTPNEQFF.

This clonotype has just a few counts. CDR3: CASSQDAGRGRSNEQFF. The CDR3 DNA follows: TGTGCCAGCAGCCAAGATGCTGGCAGGGGGCGTTCAAATGAGCAGTTCTTC. This rearrangement joins TRBV4-2 to TRBJ2-1, with 8 nucleotides matching TRBD1. The CDR3 totals 17 residues. V lost 0 bases to trimming and J lost 7 bases; unmatched junction nucleotides: 11. From germline, CDR1 is LGHNA and CDR2 YNFKEQ.

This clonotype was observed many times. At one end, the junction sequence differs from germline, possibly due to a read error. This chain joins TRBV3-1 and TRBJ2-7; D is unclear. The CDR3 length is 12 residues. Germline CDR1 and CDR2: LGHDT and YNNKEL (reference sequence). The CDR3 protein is CASNQEGREQYF. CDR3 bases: TGTGCCAGCAACCAAGAAGGCCGGGAGCAGTACTTC.

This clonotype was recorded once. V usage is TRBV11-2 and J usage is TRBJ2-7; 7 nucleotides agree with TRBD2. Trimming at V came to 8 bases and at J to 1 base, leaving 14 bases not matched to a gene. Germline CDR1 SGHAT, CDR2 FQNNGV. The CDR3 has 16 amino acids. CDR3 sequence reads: CASGPSLGLSSYEQYF. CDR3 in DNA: TGTGCCAGCGGCCCTAGTCTGGGACTATCATCCTACGAGCAGTACTTC.

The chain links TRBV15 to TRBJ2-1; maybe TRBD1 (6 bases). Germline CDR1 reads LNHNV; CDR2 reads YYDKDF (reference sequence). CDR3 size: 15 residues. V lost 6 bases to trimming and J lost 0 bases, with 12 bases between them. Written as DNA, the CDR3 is TGTGCCACCAGTTACGAGGGGGACTCCTACAATGAGCAGTTCTTC. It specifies CATSYEGDSYNEQFF.

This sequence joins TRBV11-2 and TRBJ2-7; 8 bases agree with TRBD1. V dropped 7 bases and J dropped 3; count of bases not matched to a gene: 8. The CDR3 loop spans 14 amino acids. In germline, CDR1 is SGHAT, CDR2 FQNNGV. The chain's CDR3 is CASNLRTGLYEQYF. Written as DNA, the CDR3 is TGTGCCAGCAACCTACGGACAGGGCTCTACGAGCAGTACTTC.

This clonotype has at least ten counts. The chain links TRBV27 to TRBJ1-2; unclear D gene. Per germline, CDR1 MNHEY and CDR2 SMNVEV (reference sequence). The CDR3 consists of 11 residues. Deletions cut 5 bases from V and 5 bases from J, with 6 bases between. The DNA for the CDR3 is TGTGCCAGCAGTGAGGGTTATGGCTACACCTTC. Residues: CASSEGYGYTF.

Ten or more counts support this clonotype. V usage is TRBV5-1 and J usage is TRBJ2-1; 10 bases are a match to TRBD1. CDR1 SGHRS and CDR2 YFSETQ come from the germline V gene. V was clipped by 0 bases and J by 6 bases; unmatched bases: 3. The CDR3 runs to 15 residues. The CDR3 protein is CASSLGQGASNEQFF. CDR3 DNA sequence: TGCGCCAGCAGCTTGGGACAGGGGGCCTCCAATGAGCAGTTCTTC.

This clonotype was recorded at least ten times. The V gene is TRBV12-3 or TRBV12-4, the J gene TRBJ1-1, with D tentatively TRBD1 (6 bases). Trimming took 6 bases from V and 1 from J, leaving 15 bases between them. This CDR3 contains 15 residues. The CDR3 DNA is TGTGCCAGCAGCTATCACGTCAGGGGGAACACTGAAGCTTTCTTT. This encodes CASSYHVRGNTEAFF.

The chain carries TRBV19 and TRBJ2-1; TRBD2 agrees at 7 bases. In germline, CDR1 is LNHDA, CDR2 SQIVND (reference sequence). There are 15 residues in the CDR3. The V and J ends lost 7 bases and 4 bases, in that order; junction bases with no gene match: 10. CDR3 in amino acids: CASKEGGPSYNEQFF. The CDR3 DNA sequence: TGTGCCAGTAAAGAGGGAGGGCCAAGTTACAATGAGCAGTTCTTC. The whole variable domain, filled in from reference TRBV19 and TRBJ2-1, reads DGGITQSPKYLFRKEGQNVTLSCEQNLNHDAMYWYRQDPGQGLRLIYYSQIVNDFQKGDIAEGYSVSREKKESFPLTVTSAQKNPTAFYLCASKEGGPSYNEQFFGPGTRLTVL.

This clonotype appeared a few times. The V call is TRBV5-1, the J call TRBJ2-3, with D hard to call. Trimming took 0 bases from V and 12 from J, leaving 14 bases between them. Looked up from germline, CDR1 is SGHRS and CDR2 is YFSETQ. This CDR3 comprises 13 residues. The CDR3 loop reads CASSLDPVTSQYF. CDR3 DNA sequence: TGCGCCAGCAGCTTGGATCCAGTTACATCCCAGTATTTT.

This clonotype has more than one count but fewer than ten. DNA of the CDR3: TGTGCCAGCAGTTTCGGCAGCAAGGGACCCACAGATACGCAGTATTTT. Translating it yields CASSFGSKGPTDTQYF. V is TRBV12-3 or TRBV12-4 and J is TRBJ2-3; possibly TRBD1 or TRBD2 for D (5 bases each). V shed 3 bases and J shed 2 bases, with 15 bases lying between them. This CDR3 spans 16 amino acids.

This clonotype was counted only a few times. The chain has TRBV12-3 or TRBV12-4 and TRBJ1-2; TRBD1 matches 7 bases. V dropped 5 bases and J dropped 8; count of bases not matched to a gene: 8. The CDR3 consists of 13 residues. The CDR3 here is CASSAGDRAGYTF. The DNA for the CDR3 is TGTGCCAGCAGTGCCGGAGACAGGGCGGGCTACACCTTC.

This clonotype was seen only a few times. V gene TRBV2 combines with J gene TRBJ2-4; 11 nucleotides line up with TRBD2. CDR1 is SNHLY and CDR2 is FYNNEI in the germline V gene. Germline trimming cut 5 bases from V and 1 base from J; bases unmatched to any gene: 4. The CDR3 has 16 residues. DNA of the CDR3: TGTGCCAGCAGTCCTAGCGGGGGGCCCGCCAAAAACATTCAGTACTTC. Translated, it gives CASSPSGGPAKNIQYF.

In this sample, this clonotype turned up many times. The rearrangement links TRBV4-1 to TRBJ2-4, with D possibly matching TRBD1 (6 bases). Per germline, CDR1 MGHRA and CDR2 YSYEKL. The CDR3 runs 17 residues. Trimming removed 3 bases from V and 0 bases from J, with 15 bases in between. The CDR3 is CASSQTSDSLAKNIQYF. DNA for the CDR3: TGCGCCAGCAGCCAGACTTCGGACAGCCTAGCCAAAAACATTCAGTACTTC.

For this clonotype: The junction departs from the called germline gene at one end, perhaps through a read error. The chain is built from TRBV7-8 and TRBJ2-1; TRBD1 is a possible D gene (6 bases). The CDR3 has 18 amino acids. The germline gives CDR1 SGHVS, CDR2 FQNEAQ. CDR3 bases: TGTGCCAGCAGCCCAATTCGAGGGGGTGAATACTCCTACAGTGAGCAGTTCTTC. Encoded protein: CASSPIRGGEYSYSEQFF.

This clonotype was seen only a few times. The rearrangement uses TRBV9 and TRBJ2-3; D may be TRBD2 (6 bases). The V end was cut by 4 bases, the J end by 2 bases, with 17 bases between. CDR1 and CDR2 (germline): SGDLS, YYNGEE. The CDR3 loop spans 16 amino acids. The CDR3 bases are TGTGCCAGCAGCCCACCGGCGGGACGGAACACAGATACGCAGTATTTT. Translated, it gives CASSPPAGRNTDTQYF.

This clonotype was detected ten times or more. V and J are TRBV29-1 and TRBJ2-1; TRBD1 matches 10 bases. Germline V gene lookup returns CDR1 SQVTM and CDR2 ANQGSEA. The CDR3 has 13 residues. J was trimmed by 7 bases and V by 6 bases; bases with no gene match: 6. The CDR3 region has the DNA TGCAGCGTCGACAGGGGGCATTCGAATGAGCAGTTCTTC. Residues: CSVDRGHSNEQFF.

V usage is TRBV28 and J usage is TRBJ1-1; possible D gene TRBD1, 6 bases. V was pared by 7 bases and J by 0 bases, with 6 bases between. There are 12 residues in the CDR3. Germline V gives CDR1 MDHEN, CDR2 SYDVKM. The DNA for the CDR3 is TGTGCCAGCAAGGGGGTGAACACTGAAGCTTTCTTT. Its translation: CASKGVNTEAFF.

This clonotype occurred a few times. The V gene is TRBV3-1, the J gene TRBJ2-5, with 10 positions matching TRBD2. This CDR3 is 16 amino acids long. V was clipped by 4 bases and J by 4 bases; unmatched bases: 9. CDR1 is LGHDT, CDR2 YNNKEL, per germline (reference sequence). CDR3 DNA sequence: TGTGCCAGCAGCCCCGGGGAGCGGGAGGGCCTAGAGACCCAGTACTTC. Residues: CASSPGEREGLETQYF.